A single T cell receptor beta chain is shown here with its context. Its specific antigen is unknown. No quality values exist for individual bases; no much larger clone is one base distant. Using the deep immunoSEQ assay, TCR CDR3 regions were amplified from genomic DNA by multiplex PCR. Genomic DNA extracted from each cell subset was distributed evenly over all wells of several immunoSEQ 96-well plates, and each plate served as one replicate. Each replicate PCR for sorted subsets received around 210 ng genomic DNA, equal to some 32,000 T cell genomes. The purified libraries were quantified using a Qubit 3.0 fluorometer, sized with a Bioanalyzer 2100, and then quantified again using the KAPA Library Quantification kit. Every immunoSEQ 96-well plate was sequenced on a dedicated single-read 150-cycle Illumina NextSeq 550 flow cell. For the original study's pipeline: Because only junctional sequences without quality scores were contained in the immunoSEQ output, filtering matching that applied to full-length reads could not be performed. To assign V/J genes and CDR3, sequences were annotated using PyIR, a Python wrapper for IgBLAST v1.9, with IMGT germline references. Reads were removed for weak V/J assignments (E-value above 1e-6), missing CDR3, stop codons, out-of-frame junctions, or ambiguous translated residues. A V3J clonotype was defined by an identical inferred V gene, J gene, and CDR3 amino acid sequence. The percentage overlap between two repertoires was calculated by dividing the number of shared unique clonotypes by the size of the smaller repertoire. Three approaches were used to assess repertoire richness: RTK rarefaction, the Chao1 estimator, and Recon v2.1 estimates of unobserved clonotypes. Generation probabilities were computed with OLGA for all TCRbeta clonotypes obtained by the gDNA method from a few donors. This is the immuneACCESS table as TCRdb keeps it, with only in-frame sequences that have V and J called. A part of the clones is gone; compared with another copy, unresolved V genes explain less than half, and the rest is unexplained. V and J calls and clone size are as listed in that table; D and trimming were resolved from the DNA. The sample data list some 1,900,000 clones, and about 95% of these were observed just once. Clones ranked in the top ten supply less than 1.5% of the sample.

CD8 naive samples consisted of CD45RO-negative cells that were positively selected for CCR7, yielding a CD45RA+CCR7+ population without TemRA cells. Donors were healthy HIV-negative adults with no recently reported acute infections or vaccinations. Every donor was a Caucasian adult living in Nashville, Tennessee, USA. Blood was obtained by leukapheresis, after which PBMCs were separated by Ficoll-Histopaque density gradient centrifugation and cryopreserved in liquid nitrogen vapor phase. Analytical flow cytometry was used to check the purity and quantity of every magnetically sorted T cell population. From each sorted fraction, genomic DNA was isolated and quantified by UV absorbance on a Nanodrop 2000c. Taken from the germline V gene (reference sequence), the CDR1 and CDR2 loops are LNHDA and SQIVND. The junction shows trimming of 5 bases on V and 6 bases on J, plus 16 bases between the germline ends. The CDR3 starts with the cysteine, ends with the phenylalanine, and has 14 residues. Here the CDR3 DNA is all that survives: 42 bases in frame from base 1.

The entry originates in a study of shared clonotypes between healthy human individuals (dated by TCRdb to between 2020 and 2021). The study in broad terms: Three men and two women, aged 18 to 49 years, made up the cohort. To increase sequencing depth and limit assay-specific biases, TCR repertoire library preparation and sequencing were carried out by different laboratories using diverse techniques. For each donor, three plates each were used for CD4 naive and CD4 memory, two plates were used for CD8 naive, and one plate was used for CD8 memory. Blood TCR repertoires of roughly 5 healthy adults were deeply sequenced to estimate repertoire size and the extent of clonotype sharing between individuals. Per donor, leukapheresis produced somewhere between about 0.94 and 10 billion PBMCs. Paper-wide results and their limitations: Rarefaction of sorted-subset datasets indicated incomplete sequencing despite the large sequencing depth. Because the study included a small number of donors, the genetic and exposure-history diversity represented was limited. Clonotypes shared by all four sorted-subset donors showed higher generation probabilities than non-shared clonotypes. Sharing across a few donors was observed for approximately 5% of naive CD4, over 3% of naive CD8, 2% to 2.5% of memory CD4, and about 0.4% of memory CD8 clonotypes. Larger estimated clonotype richness was generally found for naive subsets than for memory subsets. Pairwise subsampling indicated that sequencing depth was expected to affect the degree of clonotype sharing among donors. Only blood was sampled, and tissue TCR repertoires likely differ from those in blood.

The sequence was obtained from a man between 18 and 35 years old in good health. The rearrangement combines TRBV19 with TRBJ1-2; the best D guess is TRBD1, with 6 bases matching. The sequenced sample was naive CD8+ T cells sorted from blood. The cell subset or site tag for this specimen amounts to: CD45RA+CCR7+. The nucleotide sequence is TGTGCCAGTAGTCCAGGGCAGGGGTATCATGGCTACACCTTC. This translates into CASSPGQGYHGYTF.